The 31 T cell receptor beta chains below were found in one sample sequenced in a study of OX40 agonist ivuxolimab in advanced cancers. TCRdb keeps only in-frame clones here, not all; method: immunoSEQ multiplex PCR. The sample lists roughly 67,000 clones, approximately 91% occurring once. Here the sequenced sample was CD4+ or CD8+ T cells sorted from blood, taken in a trial of the OX40 agonist ivuxolimab. Every receptor here comes from an adult with an advanced solid tumor such as melanoma, head and neck, liver or kidney cancer.

The chain joins TRBV7-6 to TRBJ2-4, with D possibly matching TRBD2 (6 bases). Trimming shortened V by 1 base and J by 0 bases, and 13 bases separated the two germline ends. CDR1 and CDR2 from the germline V gene are SGHVS and FNYEAQ. The CDR3 runs 17 residues. The CDR3 here is CASSLVEGPLAKNIQYF. For the CDR3, the DNA is TGTGCCAGCAGCTTAGTGGAGGGGCCCCTAGCCAAAAACATTCAGTACTTC.

V gene TRBV19 combines with J gene TRBJ1-2; 7 bases line up with TRBD1. The CDR3 covers 14 residues. Germline-derived CDR1 and CDR2 are LNHDA and SQIVND (reference sequence). The V and J ends lost 7 bases and 0 bases, in that order; junction bases with no gene match: 5. CDR3 residues: CASTITGANYGYTF. The CDR3 coding sequence is TGTGCCAGTACCATAACAGGGGCTAACTATGGCTACACCTTC. The full variable domain, its missing parts supplied by reference TRBV19 and TRBJ1-2, is DGGITQSPKYLFRKEGQNVTLSCEQNLNHDAMYWYRQDPGQGLRLIYYSQIVNDFQKGDIAEGYSVSREKKESFPLTVTSAQKNPTAFYLCASTITGANYGYTFGSGTRLTVV.

This clone has only a few counts. The chain employs TRBV5-8 and TRBJ1-1, with no clear D. Germline V lookup: CDR1 SGHTS, CDR2 YDEGEE. CDR3 length equals 11 residues. The V gene lost 5 bases and the J gene lost 8 bases, with 10 bases spanning the gap. CDR3 protein: CASRSQVEAFF. CDR3 coding DNA: TGTGCCAGCAGGTCACAAGTGGAAGCTTTCTTT.

This rearrangement joins TRBV4-2 to TRBJ2-3; the D is unclear. Germline assignment: CDR1 LGHNA and CDR2 YNFKEQ. With 6 bases removed from V and 0 bases from J, the gap between germline ends came to 7 bases. This CDR3 region has 13 residues. CDR3 residues: CASSTTSTDTQYF. As DNA, the CDR3 is TGTGCCAGCAGTACGACCAGCACAGATACGCAGTATTTT.

The rearrangement uses TRBV9 and TRBJ2-1, with TRBD2 matching 7 bases. Germline CDR1 reads SGDLS; CDR2 reads YYNGEE. The CDR3 contains 13 residues. With V trimmed by 4 bases and J by 9 bases, 7 bases remained unmatched. This CDR3 is CASSLGRGVEQFF. The CDR3, as DNA: TGTGCCAGCAGCCTGGGACGGGGGGTTGAGCAGTTCTTC. Using reference TRBV9 and TRBJ2-1 for the parts outside the CDR3, the full variable domain is DSGVTQTPKHLITATGQRVTLRCSPRSGDLSVYWYQQSLDQGLQFLIQYYNGEERAKGNILERFSAQQFPDLHSELNLSSLELGDSALYFCASSLGRGVEQFFGPGTRLTVL.

The chain couples TRBV19 to TRBJ2-7; D may match TRBD1 or TRBD2 (5 bases each). This CDR3 contains 15 residues. Germline lookup yields CDR1 LNHDA and CDR2 SQIVND (reference sequence). V was shortened by 2 bases and J by 3 bases, with 14 bases between the two germline ends. DNA for the CDR3: TGTGCCAGTAGTATATCGGCAGTGAGGGGCTACGAGCAGTACTTC. It translates to CASSISAVRGYEQYF.

The chain links TRBV9 to TRBJ2-7; 8 nucleotides align to TRBD2. CDR1 is SGDLS and CDR2 is YYNGEE in the germline V gene. The CDR3 totals 14 residues. V lost 4 bases, J lost 2 bases, and 5 bases stayed unmatched. CDR3 DNA sequence: TGTGCCAGCAGCCCCACGGGAGGGACCTACGAGCAGTACTTC. This translates into CASSPTGGTYEQYF.

The rearrangement uses TRBV18 and TRBJ2-3; D gene uncertain. Trimming stripped 3 bases from V and 6 bases from J, with 13 bases between. Germline V gene lookup returns CDR1 KGHSH and CDR2 LQKENI. The CDR3 loop spans 14 amino acids. In nucleotides, the CDR3 is TGTGCCAGCTCACCCGCCGGTACCTCGGATACGCAGTATTTT. It specifies CASSPAGTSDTQYF.

The genes are TRBV10-2 and TRBJ2-7, with TRBD1 identical over 7 bases. Unmatched junction bases numbered 4, after V lost 6 bases and J lost 8 bases. Per germline, CDR1 WSHSY and CDR2 SAAADI. The CDR3 covers 11 residues. The CDR3 bases are TGCGCCAGCAGCCTACAGGGGAAGCAGTACTTC. This translates into CASSLQGKQYF.

The chain has TRBV6-5 and TRBJ2-7; D gene unclear. Trimming removed 6 bases at V and 4 bases at J, with 16 bases between. CDR1 MNHEY and CDR2 SVGAGI come from the germline V gene. The CDR3 has 14 amino acids. The CDR3 spells CASSSLGRTYEQYF. The CDR3 bases are TGTGCCAGCAGCTCCTTGGGCAGAACATACGAGCAGTACTTC.

The chain uses TRBV4-2 and TRBJ2-1, with 11 bases aligning to TRBD2. The CDR3 consists of 16 residues. Germline CDR1 reads LGHNA; CDR2 reads YNFKEQ. V lost 1 base to trimming and J lost 4 bases; unmatched junction nucleotides: 3. The CDR3 coding sequence is TGTGCCAGCAGCCAAGCGGGGACTAGCGGTTACAATGAGCAGTTCTTC. This codes for CASSQAGTSGYNEQFF.

This clone was counted a few times. The chain employs TRBV10-3 and TRBJ1-1, with a possible D match to TRBD1 (6 bases). CDR1 and CDR2 (germline): ENHRY, SYGVKD. Trimming took 10 bases from V and 5 from J, leaving 23 bases between them. The CDR3 is made up of 15 amino acids. DNA for the CDR3: TGTGCCACCAGCGGGGGGCGGGGTATCGGGACTGAAGCTTTCTTT. It specifies CATSGGRGIGTEAFF.

This clone was recorded a few times. V gene TRBV5-4 combines with J gene TRBJ1-1; D might be TRBD1 (5 bases). Germline-derived CDR1 and CDR2 are SGHNT and YYREEE (reference sequence). Trimming shortened V by 4 bases and J by 5 bases, and 21 bases separated the two germline ends. The CDR3 spans 16 residues. This CDR3 is CASSGSSYPGGTEAFF. Written as DNA, the CDR3 is TGTGCCAGCAGCGGGTCTAGTTATCCCGGGGGGACTGAAGCTTTCTTT.

This chain uses TRBV6-5 with TRBJ2-7, with 9 bases aligning to TRBD1. This CDR3 contains 14 residues. Germline V gene lookup returns CDR1 MNHEY and CDR2 SVGAGI. The trim removed 6 bases at V and 1 base at J, leaving 4 bases unmatched. CDR3 residues: CASSTTGGSYEQYF. The CDR3 region has the DNA TGTGCCAGCAGCACGACAGGGGGGTCCTACGAGCAGTACTTC.

The CDR3 DNA follows: TGTGCCAGCAGCCAAGATTTGGGGACAGAGACCCAGTACTTC. It encodes CASSQDLGTETQYF. The genes are TRBV4-2 and TRBJ2-5; D possibly uses TRBD1 or TRBD2 (5 bases each). The CDR3 extends over 14 amino acids. The V end was cut by 0 bases, the J end by 4 bases, with 9 bases between. Germline assignment: CDR1 LGHNA and CDR2 YNFKEQ.

This clone was detected a few times. The chain combines TRBV6-6 with TRBJ2-1, with TRBD1 identical over 7 bases. V shed 5 bases, J shed 4 bases, and the junction held 5 bases outside the gene matches. The germline gives CDR1 MNHNY, CDR2 SVGAGI (reference sequence). The CDR3 totals 14 residues. CDR3 sequence reads: CASSPGTAYNEQFF. The CDR3 nucleotides read TGTGCCAGCAGTCCCGGGACAGCTTACAATGAGCAGTTCTTC.

The chain recombines TRBV5-4 with TRBJ1-4; 7 positions agree with TRBD1. CDR3 length: 14 amino acids. Germline trimming cut 0 bases from V and 8 bases from J; bases unmatched to any gene: 4. Germline V gives CDR1 SGHNT, CDR2 YYREEE (reference sequence). CDR3: CASSLDRGGEKLFF. As DNA, the CDR3 is TGTGCCAGCAGCTTGGACAGGGGTGGAGAAAAACTGTTTTTT.

The chain combines TRBV6-5 with TRBJ2-1; D might be TRBD2 (5 bases). The V and J ends lost 5 bases and 5 bases respectively, with 10 bases between them. Germline values: CDR1 MNHEY, CDR2 SVGAGI. The CDR3 sequence is 13 residues long. This chain's CDR3 is CASSTGLNNEQFF. The CDR3 DNA reads as TGTGCCAGCAGTACTGGACTTAACAATGAGCAGTTCTTC.

CDR3 sequence reads: CASSIREAFLQQYF. CDR3 nucleotide sequence: TGTGCCAGCAGCATCCGGGAAGCCTTCCTGCAGCAGTACTTC. The chain combines TRBV5-6 with TRBJ2-7; perhaps TRBD2 as D (5 bases). This CDR3 region has 14 residues. Deletions cut 4 bases from V and 8 bases from J, with 19 bases between. The germline CDR1 and CDR2 sequences are SGHDT and YYEEEE.

This clone was seen once. The chain recombines TRBV9 with TRBJ1-5; maybe TRBD1 (6 bases). The V end was cut by 4 bases, the J end by 9 bases, with 17 bases between. The germline V gene encodes CDR1 SGDLS and CDR2 YYNGEE. CDR3 length: 14 residues. CDR3 protein: CASSPTTGLGPQHF. The CDR3 nucleotides are TGTGCCAGCAGCCCAACGACAGGCCTTGGGCCCCAGCATTTT.

J is TRBJ2-2 and V is TRBV5-4, with 9 bases that match TRBD2. Looked up from germline, CDR1 is SGHNT and CDR2 is YYREEE (reference sequence). Unmatched junction bases numbered 9, after V lost 5 bases and J lost 4 bases. This CDR3 contains 16 residues. CDR3 amino acids: CASSSGGSGGTGELFF. The CDR3 DNA sequence: TGTGCCAGCAGTTCCGGTGGTAGCGGGGGCACCGGGGAGCTGTTTTTT. The whole variable domain, remainder taken from reference TRBV5-4 and TRBJ2-2, is ETGVTQSPTHLIKTRGQQVTLRCSSQSGHNTVSWYQQALGQGPQFIFQYYREEENGRGNFPPRFSGLQFPNYSSELNVNALELDDSALYLCASSSGGSGGTGELFFGEGSRLTVL.

The rearrangement joins TRBV6-1 to TRBJ2-3, with D tentatively TRBD2 (6 bases). V dropped 4 bases and J dropped 1 base, with 9 bases sitting between them. The CDR3 is made up of 14 amino acids. Germline CDR1 is MNHNS and CDR2 is SASEGT. CDR3 in DNA: TGTGCCAGCAGTGCGGCTAGCGGCACAGATACGCAGTATTTT. This translates into CASSAASGTDTQYF.

The V gene is TRBV6-6, the J gene TRBJ1-2; a weak D match, TRBD1 (5 bases). This CDR3 has 14 amino acids. V lost 6 bases to trimming and J lost 4 bases, with 15 bases between them. Per germline, CDR1 MNHNY and CDR2 SVGAGI (reference sequence). This CDR3 reads CASSTPGRVYGYTF. The CDR3 coding sequence is TGTGCCAGCAGCACCCCCGGCAGGGTCTATGGCTACACCTTC.

The V call is TRBV9, the J call TRBJ1-6; D might be TRBD1 (5 bases). This CDR3 comprises 12 residues. The V gene's germline CDR1 is SGDLS and CDR2 YYNGEE. V lost 6 bases, J lost 10 bases, and 11 bases lay in between. CDR3 DNA: TGTGCCAGCAAGGGAGGGGACTCACCCCTCCACTTT. This translates into CASKGGDSPLHF. The variable domain in full, with the rest retrieved from reference TRBV9 and TRBJ1-6, is DSGVTQTPKHLITATGQRVTLRCSPRSGDLSVYWYQQSLDQGLQFLIQYYNGEERAKGNILERFSAQQFPDLHSELNLSSLELGDSALYFCASKGGDSPLHFGNGTRLTVT.

The gene calls are TRBV5-5 and TRBJ1-1; no clear D. From germline, CDR1 is SGHKS and CDR2 YYEKEE (reference sequence). This CDR3 region has 12 residues. The V gene lost 1 base and the J gene lost 5 bases, with 6 bases spanning the gap. CDR3 coding DNA: TGTGCCAGCAGCTTGTCTCAAACTGAAGCTTTCTTT. This sequence encodes CASSLSQTEAFF. Using reference TRBV5-5 and TRBJ1-1 for the parts outside the CDR3, the full variable domain is DAGVTQSPTHLIKTRGQQVTLRCSPISGHKSVSWYQQVLGQGPQFIFQYYEKEERGRGNFPDRFSARQFPNYSSELNVNALLLGDSALYLCASSLSQTEAFFGQGTRLTVV.

This clone was counted a few times. The CDR3 DNA follows: TGTGCCAGCAGTTTCCCGGGACTAGCGTCCCACAATGAGCAGTTCTTC. Encoded protein: CASSFPGLASHNEQFF. This chain links TRBV5-4 with TRBJ2-1, with TRBD2 matching 10 bases. V was clipped by 5 bases and J by 5 bases; unmatched bases: 10. The CDR3 loop spans 16 amino acids. Germline V gene lookup returns CDR1 SGHNT and CDR2 YYREEE (reference sequence).

V usage is TRBV6-1 and J usage is TRBJ2-5; D call uncertain. V shed 7 bases and J shed 3 bases, with 12 bases lying between them. The CDR3 length is 13 residues. CDR1 and CDR2 (germline): MNHNS, SASEGT. The CDR3 nucleotides read TGTGCCAGCAACCCTGGCCGGGAAGAGACCCAGTACTTC. Residues: CASNPGREETQYF.

The chain links TRBV6-4 to TRBJ2-2; D could derive from TRBD1 or TRBD2 (6 bases each). Trimming removed 8 bases from V and 7 bases from J, with 17 bases in between. This CDR3 is 14 amino acids long. Germline V CDR1 and CDR2: MRHNA, SNTAGT. CDR3 nucleotide sequence: TGTGCCAGCCGGTTGGACGGGGGCAACGGGGAGCTGTTTTTT. Translation: CASRLDGGNGELFF.

The V gene is TRBV7-9, the J gene TRBJ1-1; no clear D gene. The CDR3 has 11 residues. Germline V lookup: CDR1 SEHNR, CDR2 FQNEAQ (reference sequence). The V and J ends lost 5 bases and 7 bases respectively, with 8 bases between them. The CDR3 loop is CASSLSREAFF. The CDR3 region has the DNA TGTGCCAGCAGCCTAAGCCGTGAAGCTTTCTTT.

The chain joins TRBV7-9 to TRBJ1-5; 8 positions agree with TRBD1. Trimming took 4 bases from V and 2 from J; bases not matched to a gene: 10. The CDR3 has 17 amino acids. From germline, CDR1 is SEHNR and CDR2 FQNEAQ (reference sequence). Here the CDR3 reads CASSSQGAIDGNQPQHF. DNA of the CDR3: TGTGCCAGCAGCTCCCAGGGGGCGATTGATGGCAATCAGCCCCAGCATTTT.

V and J are TRBV15 and TRBJ1-2; TRBD1 aligns across 7 bases. Trimming cost V 0 bases and J 4 bases; bases outside gene matches: 2. The CDR3 totals 14 residues. Germline values: CDR1 LNHNV, CDR2 YYDKDF (reference sequence). In DNA form, the CDR3 reads TGTGCCACCAGCAGAGATCGACAGGGCTATGGCTACACCTTC. It encodes CATSRDRQGYGYTF. The whole variable domain, remainder taken from reference TRBV15 and TRBJ1-2, is DAMVIQNPRYQVTQFGKPVTLSCSQTLNHNVMYWYQQKSSQAPKLLFHYYDKDFNNEADTPDNFQSRRPNTSFCFLDIRSPGLGDTAMYLCATSRDRQGYGYTFGSGTRLTVV.